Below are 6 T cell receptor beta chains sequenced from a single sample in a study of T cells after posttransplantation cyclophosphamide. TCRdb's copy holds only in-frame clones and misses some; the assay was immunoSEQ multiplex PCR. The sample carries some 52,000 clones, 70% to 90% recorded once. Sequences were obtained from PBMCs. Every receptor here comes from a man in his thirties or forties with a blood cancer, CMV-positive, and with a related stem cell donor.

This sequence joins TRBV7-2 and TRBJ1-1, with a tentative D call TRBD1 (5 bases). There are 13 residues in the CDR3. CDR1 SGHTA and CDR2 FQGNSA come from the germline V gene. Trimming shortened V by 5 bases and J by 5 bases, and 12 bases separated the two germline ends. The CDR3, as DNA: TGTGCCAGCAGCCCGGGGGTGGGGACTGAAGCTTTCTTT. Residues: CASSPGVGTEAFF.

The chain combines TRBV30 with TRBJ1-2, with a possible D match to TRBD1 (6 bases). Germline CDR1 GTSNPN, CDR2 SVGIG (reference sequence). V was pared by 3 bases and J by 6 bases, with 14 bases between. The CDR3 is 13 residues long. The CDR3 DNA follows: TGTGCCTGGAGGACACAGGGAAGCGATGGCTACACCTTC. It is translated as CAWRTQGSDGYTF.

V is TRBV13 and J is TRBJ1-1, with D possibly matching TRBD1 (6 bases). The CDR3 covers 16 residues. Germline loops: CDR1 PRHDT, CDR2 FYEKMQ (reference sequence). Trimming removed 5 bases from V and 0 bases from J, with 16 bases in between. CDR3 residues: CASSPNRVLVNTEAFF. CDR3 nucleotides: TGTGCCAGCAGCCCAAACAGGGTGCTAGTGAACACTGAAGCTTTCTTT.

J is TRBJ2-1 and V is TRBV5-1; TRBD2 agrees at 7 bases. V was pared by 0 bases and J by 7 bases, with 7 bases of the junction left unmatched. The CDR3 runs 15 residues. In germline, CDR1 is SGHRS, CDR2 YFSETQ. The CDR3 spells CASSLGGSIGNEQFF. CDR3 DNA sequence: TGCGCCAGCAGCTTGGGCGGGAGTATCGGAAATGAGCAGTTCTTC.

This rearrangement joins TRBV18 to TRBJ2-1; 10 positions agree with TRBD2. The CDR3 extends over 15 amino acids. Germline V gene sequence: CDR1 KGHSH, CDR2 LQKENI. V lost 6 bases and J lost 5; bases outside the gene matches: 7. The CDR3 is CASSPLAGENNEQFF. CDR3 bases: TGTGCCAGCTCGCCCCTAGCGGGAGAAAACAATGAGCAGTTCTTC.

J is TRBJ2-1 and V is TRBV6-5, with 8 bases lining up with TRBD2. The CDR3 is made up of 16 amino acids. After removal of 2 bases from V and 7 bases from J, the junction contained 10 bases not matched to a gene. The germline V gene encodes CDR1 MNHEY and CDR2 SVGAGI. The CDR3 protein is CASSYESGSLGNEQFF. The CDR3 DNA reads TGTGCCAGCAGTTACGAGAGCGGGAGTCTGGGTAATGAGCAGTTCTTC.